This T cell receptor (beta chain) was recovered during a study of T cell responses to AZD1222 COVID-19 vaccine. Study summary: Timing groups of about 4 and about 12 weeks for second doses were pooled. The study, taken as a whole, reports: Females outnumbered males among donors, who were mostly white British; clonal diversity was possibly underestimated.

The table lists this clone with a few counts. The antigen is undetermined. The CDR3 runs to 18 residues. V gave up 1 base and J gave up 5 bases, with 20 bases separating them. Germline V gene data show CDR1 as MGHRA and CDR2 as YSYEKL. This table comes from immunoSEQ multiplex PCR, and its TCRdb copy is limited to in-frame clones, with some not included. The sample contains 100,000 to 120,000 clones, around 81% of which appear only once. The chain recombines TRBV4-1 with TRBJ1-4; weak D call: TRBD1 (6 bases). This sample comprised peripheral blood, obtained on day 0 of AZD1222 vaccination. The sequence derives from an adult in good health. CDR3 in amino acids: CASSQVGARDTENEKLFF. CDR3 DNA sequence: TGCGCCAGCAGCCAAGTAGGGGCCAGGGACACGGAAAATGAAAAACTGTTTTTT.